This T cell receptor (beta chain) was sequenced during a study of T-cell reconstitution after alpha-beta-depleted transplantation in children. Library preparation (for TCRbeta) was performed with unique molecular identifiers. TCRdb reanalysed the PCR reads using MiXCR and keeps one entry per CDR3 protein. The table lists roughly 280,000 distinct CDR3 sequences, around 10% of them singletons. This clonotype has ten or more counts. CDR3 length: 16 residues. Germline V gives CDR1 MNHNS, CDR2 SASEGT. V was clipped by 2 bases and J by 7 bases; unmatched bases: 4. This receptor was obtained from a male patient between 2 and 10 years old who had a stem cell transplant for chronic granulomatous disease, so the T cells may come from the graft donor. The chain carries TRBV6-1 and TRBJ2-1; 14 positions match TRBD2. The sequencing here drew on peripheral blood, taken 180 days after TCRalphabeta/CD19-depleted stem cell transplant. The CDR3 nucleotides are TGTGCCAGCAGTGAAACCCGACTAGCGGGAGGGAATGAGCAGTTCTTC. This gives the protein CASSETRLAGGNEQFF.